This TCR beta chain appears in the sequencing data of a study of technical replicates of blood from several donors. Only in-frame clones appear in the TCRdb table, and some are missing; sequencing was by immunoSEQ multiplex PCR. The table lists 60,000 to 90,000 clones, approximately 96% of them singletons. CDR3 length: 15 residues. V dropped 1 base and J dropped 7; count of bases not matched to a gene: 8. The germline V gene encodes CDR1 SGHRS and CDR2 YFSETQ. This clone is a singleton in its sample. What was sequenced was T cells isolated from PBMCs. The chain links TRBV5-1 to TRBJ2-4; 7 bases align to TRBD2. The clonotype comes from a human donor in good health. CDR3 protein: CASSLWRDGGNIQYF. The CDR3 DNA reads TGCGCCAGCAGCTTGTGGAGGGACGGGGGGAACATTCAGTACTTC.